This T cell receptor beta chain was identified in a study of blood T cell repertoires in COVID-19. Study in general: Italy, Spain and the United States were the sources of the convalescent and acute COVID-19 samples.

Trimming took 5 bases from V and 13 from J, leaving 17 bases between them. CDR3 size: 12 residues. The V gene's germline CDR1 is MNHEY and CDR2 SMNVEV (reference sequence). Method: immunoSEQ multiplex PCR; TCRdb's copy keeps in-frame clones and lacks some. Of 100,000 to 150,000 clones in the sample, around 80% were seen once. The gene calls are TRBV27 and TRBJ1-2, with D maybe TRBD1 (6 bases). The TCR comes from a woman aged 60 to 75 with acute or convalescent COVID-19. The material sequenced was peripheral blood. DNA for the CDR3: TGTGCCAGCAGTCCTCGGGGGGCCCGGGTCACCTTC. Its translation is CASSPRGARVTF.